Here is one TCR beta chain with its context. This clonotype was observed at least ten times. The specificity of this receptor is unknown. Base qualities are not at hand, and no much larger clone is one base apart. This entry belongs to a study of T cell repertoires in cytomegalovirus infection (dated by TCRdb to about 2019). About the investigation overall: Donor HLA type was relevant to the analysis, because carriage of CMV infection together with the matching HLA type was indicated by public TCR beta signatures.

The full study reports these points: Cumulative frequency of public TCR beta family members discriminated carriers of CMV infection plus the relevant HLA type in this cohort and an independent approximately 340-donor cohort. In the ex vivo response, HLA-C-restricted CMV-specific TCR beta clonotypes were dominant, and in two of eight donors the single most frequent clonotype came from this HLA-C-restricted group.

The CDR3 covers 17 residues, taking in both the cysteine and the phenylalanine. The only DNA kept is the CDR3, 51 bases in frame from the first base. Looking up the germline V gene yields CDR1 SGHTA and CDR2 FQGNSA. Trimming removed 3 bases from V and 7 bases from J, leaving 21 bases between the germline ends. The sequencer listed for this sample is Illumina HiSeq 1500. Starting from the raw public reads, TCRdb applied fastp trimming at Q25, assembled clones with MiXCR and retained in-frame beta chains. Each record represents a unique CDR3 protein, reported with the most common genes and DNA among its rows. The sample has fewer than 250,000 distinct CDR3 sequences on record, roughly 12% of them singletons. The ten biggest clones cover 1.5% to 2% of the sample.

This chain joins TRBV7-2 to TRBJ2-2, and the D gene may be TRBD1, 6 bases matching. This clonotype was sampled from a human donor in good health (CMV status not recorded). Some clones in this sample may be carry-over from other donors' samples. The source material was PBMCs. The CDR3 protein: CASSLYRELHEDGELFF. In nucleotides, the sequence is TGTGCCAGCAGCTTGTACAGGGAGCTGCATGAAGACGGGGAGCTGTTTTTT. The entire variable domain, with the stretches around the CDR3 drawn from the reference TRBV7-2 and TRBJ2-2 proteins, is GAGVSQSPSNKVTEKGKDVELRCDPISGHTALYWYRQSLGQGLEFLIYFQGNSAPDKSGLPSDRFSAERTGGSVSTLTIQRTQQEDSAVYLCASSLYRELHEDGELFFGEGSRLTVL.